This note documents a single T cell receptor (beta chain) sequence. The antigen remains undetermined. The CDR3 totals 14 residues. Trimming pared 4 bases from V and 0 bases from J, leaving 7 bases between. Per the germline V gene, CDR1 is SGHVS and CDR2 is FNYEAQ. Profiling of TCR beta VDJ combinations and CDR3 sequences used genomic DNA as template. MiXCR, run by TCRdb on the reads, gives a single entry per CDR3 protein. Here the sample spans 200,000 or so distinct CDR3 sequences, 64% being singletons. This entry belongs to a study of CD8+CD57+ T cells in acquired aplastic anemia. Whole-study results and caveats: Both patients and controls carried the same twenty-nine CD8+ CDR3 sequences.

Sequencing was performed on sorted CD4+, CD8+, or CD8+CD57+ T cells (not recorded which) from PBMCs. The receptor was derived from a human donor with severe aplastic anemia or a healthy control (not recorded which). This chain links TRBV7-6 with TRBJ1-3; no clear D. This CDR3 reads CASSSHVSGNTIYF. The DNA for the CDR3 is TGTGCCAGCAGCTCCCACGTCTCTGGAAACACCATATATTTT.